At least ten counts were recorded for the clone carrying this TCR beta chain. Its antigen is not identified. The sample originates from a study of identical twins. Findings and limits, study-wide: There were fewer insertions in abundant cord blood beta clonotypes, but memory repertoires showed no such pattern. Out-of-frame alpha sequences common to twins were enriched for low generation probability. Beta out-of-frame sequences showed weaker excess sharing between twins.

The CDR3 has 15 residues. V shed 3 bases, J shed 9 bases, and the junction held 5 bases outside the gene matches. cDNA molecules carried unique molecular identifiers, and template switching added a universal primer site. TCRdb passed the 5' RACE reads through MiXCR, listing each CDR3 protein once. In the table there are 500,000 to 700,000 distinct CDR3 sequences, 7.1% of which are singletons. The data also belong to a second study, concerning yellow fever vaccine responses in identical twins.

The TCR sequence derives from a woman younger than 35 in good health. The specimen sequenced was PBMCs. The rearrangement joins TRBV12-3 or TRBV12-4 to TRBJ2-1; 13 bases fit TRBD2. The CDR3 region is CASSFGLAGVSEQFF. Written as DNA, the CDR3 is TGTGCCAGCAGTTTCGGACTAGCGGGAGTCAGTGAGCAGTTCTTC.